This T cell receptor beta chain was recorded in a study of blood T cell repertoires in COVID-19. Germline V gives CDR1 SGHRS, CDR2 YFSETQ. The V end was cut by 3 bases, the J end by 0 bases, with 10 bases between. The CDR3 totals 15 residues. Ten or more counts support this clone. Clones were sequenced by immunoSEQ multiplex PCR, and TCRdb holds only the in-frame ones, with some missing. The data contain about 190,000 clones, roughly 73% of them singletons. The chain carries TRBV5-1 and TRBJ1-3; D unresolved. The receptor was isolated from a woman of 80 years or more with active or convalescent COVID-19. The sequenced material came from peripheral blood. The CDR3 sequence: CASSSDSYSGNTIYF. The DNA for the CDR3 is TGCGCCAGCAGCTCCGACTCCTACTCTGGAAACACCATATATTTT.